One and the same sample provided the 14 T cell receptor beta chains below, sequenced in a study of blood T cell repertoires in COVID-19. Sequencing used immunoSEQ multiplex PCR; TCRdb keeps in-frame clones, though not all of them. Here the sample spans 30,000 to 40,000 clones, approximately 80% being singletons. The specimen was peripheral blood. These receptors originate from a man aged 50-60 years with active COVID-19.

For this clone: A junction boundary mismatches the germline segment, possibly from a read error. V gene TRBV20-1 combines with J gene TRBJ2-1; TRBD1 matches at 8 bases. Germline CDR1 reads DFQATT; CDR2 reads SNEGSKA (reference sequence). CDR3 length equals 11 residues. The CDR3 sequence: CSARQGGQALF. In nucleotides, the CDR3 is TGCAGTGCTAGACAGGGGGGACAGGCTCTCTTC.

The genes are TRBV5-6 and TRBJ1-4; a weak D match, TRBD1 (5 bases). Trimming pared 1 base from V and 4 bases from J, leaving 11 bases between. The CDR3 loop spans 15 amino acids. Germline CDR1 reads SGHDT; CDR2 reads YYEEEE. The CDR3 coding sequence is TGTGCCAGCAGCTTGTGGGGCAGTAATAATGAAAAACTGTTTTTT. Its protein is CASSLWGSNNEKLFF.

The J gene is TRBJ2-3, the V gene TRBV5-1, with 7 bases lining up with TRBD1. The CDR3 is 13 amino acids. Germline assignment: CDR1 SGHRS and CDR2 YFSETQ. The ends lost 2 bases at V and 11 bases at J; junction bases unmatched: 8. CDR3 in amino acids: CASSLKGTVLQYF. In nucleotides, the CDR3 is TGCGCCAGCAGCTTAAAGGGGACAGTTTTGCAGTATTTT.

The chain joins TRBV7-6 to TRBJ1-4; D gene ambiguous. The germline V gene encodes CDR1 SGHVS and CDR2 FNYEAQ. The CDR3 runs to 14 residues. V was pared by 5 bases and J by 0 bases, with 7 bases between. This CDR3 is CASSRSTTNEKLFF. CDR3 in DNA: TGTGCCAGCAGCCGGTCCACAACTAATGAAAAACTGTTTTTT.

J is TRBJ2-1 and V is TRBV9, with D tentatively TRBD1 (5 bases). This CDR3 contains 14 residues. CDR1 and CDR2 from the germline V gene are SGDLS and YYNGEE. V gave up 0 bases and J gave up 9 bases, with 13 bases separating them. CDR3 coding DNA: TGTGCCAGCAGCGTAGGGTGGACAAACACTGAGCAGTTCTTC. Encoded protein: CASSVGWTNTEQFF. The entire variable domain, with the rest obtained from reference TRBV9 and TRBJ2-1, is as follows: DSGVTQTPKHLITATGQRVTLRCSPRSGDLSVYWYQQSLDQGLQFLIQYYNGEERAKGNILERFSAQQFPDLHSELNLSSLELGDSALYFCASSVGWTNTEQFFGPGTRLTVL.

The chain carries TRBV7-9 and TRBJ2-7; 10 nucleotides match TRBD1. Trimming cost V 5 bases and J 3 bases; bases outside gene matches: 4. Per germline, CDR1 SEHNR and CDR2 FQNEAQ (reference sequence). The CDR3 extends over 14 amino acids. The CDR3 DNA sequence: TGTGCCAGCAGCGGAAGGACAGGGGGCTACGAGCAGTACTTC. Its protein product is CASSGRTGGYEQYF.

The rearrangement joins TRBV6-5 to TRBJ1-5; 7 bases agree with TRBD1. The V gene end was trimmed by 5 bases and the J gene end by 4 bases; junction bases not matched to a gene: 8. From germline, CDR1 is MNHEY and CDR2 SVGAGI. CDR3 length equals 15 residues. The CDR3 loop is CASSPGTVENQPQHF. The CDR3 DNA reads as TGTGCCAGCAGTCCCGGGACAGTCGAAAATCAGCCCCAGCATTTT.

The chain employs TRBV4-2 and TRBJ2-5; maybe TRBD2 (5 bases). Per germline, CDR1 LGHNA and CDR2 YNFKEQ. This CDR3 region has 13 residues. V was shortened by 4 bases and J by 7 bases, with 13 bases between the two germline ends. Written as DNA, the CDR3 is TGTGCCAGCAGCCTCAGCATCGAGGGGACCCAGTACTTC. Translating gives CASSLSIEGTQYF.

This rearrangement joins TRBV19 to TRBJ2-7; D possibly corresponds to TRBD1 (6 bases). V lost 6 bases and J lost 1, with 10 bases in between. The CDR3 sequence is 13 residues long. The V gene's germline CDR1 is LNHDA and CDR2 SQIVND (reference sequence). The CDR3 DNA sequence: TGTGCCAGTAGAAGACAGGATTCCTACGAGCAGTACTTC. Residues: CASRRQDSYEQYF.

There are a few counts of this clone. The chain joins TRBV4-1 to TRBJ2-7, with D possibly TRBD2 on 6 matching bases. Per germline, CDR1 MGHRA and CDR2 YSYEKL. The CDR3 sequence is 13 residues long. The V gene lost 1 base and the J gene lost 3 bases, with 7 bases spanning the gap. The CDR3 here is CASSQGGDYEQYF. CDR3 sequence (DNA): TGCGCCAGCAGCCAAGGGGGGGACTACGAGCAGTACTTC.

The chain is built from TRBV5-6 and TRBJ2-5, with TRBD2 identical over 8 bases. Germline trimming cut 2 bases from V and 3 bases from J; bases unmatched to any gene: 3. The germline V gene has CDR1 SGHDT and CDR2 YYEEEE. The CDR3 has 14 residues. For the CDR3, the DNA is TGTGCCAGCAGCTTCCAGCGGGGGAAAGAGACCCAGTACTTC. This encodes CASSFQRGKETQYF.

The chain uses TRBV6-5 and TRBJ1-2; D may be TRBD1 (5 bases). The CDR3 loop spans 13 amino acids. Germline assignment: CDR1 MNHEY and CDR2 SVGAGI. Trimming stripped 6 bases from V and 3 bases from J, with 11 bases between. This CDR3 is CASSSDRYYGYTF. CDR3 in DNA: TGTGCCAGCAGCTCTGACAGATACTATGGCTACACCTTC.

The chain employs TRBV10-2 and TRBJ2-5; perhaps TRBD1 as D (6 bases). CDR1 WSHSY and CDR2 SAAADI come from the germline V gene. The CDR3 covers 12 residues. V gave up 0 bases and J gave up 11 bases, with 10 bases separating them. The CDR3 region has the DNA TGCGCCAGCAGTGAGTCGGCCGACAGGCAGTACTTC. It specifies CASSESADRQYF.

The chain couples TRBV6-5 to TRBJ1-1, with 8 bases aligning to TRBD1. CDR1 and CDR2 (germline): MNHEY, SVGAGI. Trimming at V came to 0 bases and at J to 1 base, leaving 4 bases not matched to a gene. The CDR3 length is 16 residues. The CDR3 DNA follows: TGTGCCAGCAGTTACTCCAGGGGGCGCCGGAACACTGAAGCTTTCTTT. Its protein is CASSYSRGRRNTEAFF.